The 14 T cell receptor beta chains below come from one sample, sequenced in a study of T-cell memory formation after mild COVID-19. TCRdb redid the calling of the 5' RACE reads with MiXCR, one entry per CDR3 protein. The repertoire holds 250,000 to 300,000 distinct CDR3 sequences, with 15% to 20% as singletons. The sequenced sample was PBMCs or a T cell subset sorted from them (not recorded which). These receptors were taken from a man between 18 and 35 years old who had mild COVID-19 (a few samples of this study predate the infection). Cell type and time point are not known.

The V and J genes are TRBV6-1 and TRBJ1-2; perhaps TRBD1 as D (5 bases). Per the germline V gene, CDR1 is MNHNS and CDR2 is SASEGT. V was clipped by 4 bases and J by 2 bases, with 11 bases between them. This CDR3 spans 14 amino acids. The CDR3 region has the DNA TGTGCCAGCAGTGCGAGCAGGGTGAACTATGGCTACACCTTC. Translated: CASSASRVNYGYTF.

This clonotype appeared many times. The gene calls are TRBV3-1 and TRBJ2-2, with a weak D call TRBD2 (5 bases). V was cut by 4 bases and J by 6 bases, with 12 bases left in between. This CDR3 has 14 residues. From germline, CDR1 is LGHDT and CDR2 YNNKEL (reference sequence). DNA of the CDR3: TGTGCCAGCAGCCCGAGGGTTCTCTCCGGGGAGCTGTTTTTT. Translation: CASSPRVLSGELFF.

This clonotype was seen more than once but under ten times. The chain has TRBV5-1 and TRBJ1-4, with D unclear. The CDR3 is 16 residues long. The V gene lost 0 bases and the J gene lost 7 bases, with 16 bases spanning the gap. Germline V gene sequence: CDR1 SGHRS, CDR2 YFSETQ. CDR3 protein: CASSLDGTASSEKLFF. The DNA for the CDR3 is TGCGCCAGCAGCTTGGATGGAACAGCCAGTTCTGAAAAACTGTTTTTT. Combining the CDR3 with reference TRBV5-1 and TRBJ1-4 gives the whole variable domain KAGVTQTPRYLIKTRGQQVTLSCSPISGHRSVSWYQQTPGQGLQFLFEYFSETQRNKGNFPGRFSGRQFSNSRSEMNVSTLELGDSALYLCASSLDGTASSEKLFFGSGTQLSVL.

The rearrangement links TRBV28 to TRBJ2-1; 8 bases agree with TRBD2. The CDR3 spans 15 residues. V shed 2 bases and J 4 bases; nucleotides not matched to a gene: 4. Germline V gives CDR1 MDHEN, CDR2 SYDVKM. CDR3 amino acids: CASSLGSSGYNEQFF. CDR3 coding DNA: TGTGCCAGCAGTTTAGGGTCTAGCGGGTACAATGAGCAGTTCTTC.

The chain joins TRBV5-4 to TRBJ1-1; 8 bases map to TRBD1. J gave up 5 bases and V 6 bases, and 6 bases lay outside the gene matches. The germline gives CDR1 SGHNT, CDR2 YYREEE (reference sequence). The CDR3 is 13 amino acids. The CDR3 sequence: CASIGRDRTEAFF. CDR3 bases: TGTGCCAGCATCGGCCGGGACAGGACTGAAGCTTTCTTT. Based on the CDR3 plus reference TRBV5-4 and TRBJ1-1, the full variable domain is ETGVTQSPTHLIKTRGQQVTLRCSSQSGHNTVSWYQQALGQGPQFIFQYYREEENGRGNFPPRFSGLQFPNYSSELNVNALELDDSALYLCASIGRDRTEAFFGQGTRLTVV.

The chain recombines TRBV5-4 with TRBJ2-3; D possibly matches TRBD1 or TRBD2 (5 bases each). Looked up from germline, CDR1 is SGHNT and CDR2 is YYREEE (reference sequence). The CDR3 totals 15 residues. V was cut by 4 bases and J by 5 bases, with 17 bases left in between. For the CDR3, the DNA is TGTGCCAGCAGCCGGAATGCCAGGGACGGAGATACGCAGTATTTT. Translation gives CASSRNARDGDTQYF.

V is TRBV7-9 and J is TRBJ2-7; D uncertain. Between the trimmed V and J ends, which lost 3 bases and 3 bases, there was a span of 9 bases. In germline, CDR1 is SEHNR, CDR2 FQNEAQ (reference sequence). The CDR3 is 13 residues long. The CDR3 loop is CASSFRNYYEQYF. The DNA of the CDR3 is TGTGCCAGCAGCTTTAGGAATTACTACGAGCAGTACTTC. The full variable domain, completed using reference TRBV7-9 and TRBJ2-7, is DTGVSQNPRHKITKRGQNVTFRCDPISEHNRLYWYRQTLGQGPEFLTYFQNEAQLEKSRLLSDRFSAERPKGSFSTLEIQRTEQGDSAMYLCASSFRNYYEQYFGPGTRLTVT.

In nucleotides, the CDR3 is TGTGCCAGCAGCTTACTTCCAGGGAGGACTGAAGCTTTCTTT. This sequence encodes CASSLLPGRTEAFF. The chain uses TRBV7-3 and TRBJ1-1; the D gene is possibly TRBD1 (5 bases). There are 14 residues in the CDR3. V lost 2 bases, J lost 5 bases, and 12 bases lay in between. CDR1 and CDR2 (germline): SGHTA, FQGTGA.

V gene TRBV4-2 combines with J gene TRBJ1-1, with 8 nucleotides matching TRBD1. J lost 2 bases, V lost 4 bases, and 9 bases had no gene match. Germline CDR1 LGHNA, CDR2 YNFKEQ. The CDR3 sequence is 16 residues long. Here the CDR3 DNA reads TGTGCCAGCAGCCTAACCCCGGGACAGGCTAACACTGAAGCTTTCTTT. Its protein product is CASSLTPGQANTEAFF.

In its sample, this clonotype was seen a few times. This chain links TRBV4-3 with TRBJ1-2; 8 bases are a match to TRBD1. V was pared by 4 bases and J by 5 bases, with 6 bases of the junction left unmatched. This CDR3 is built from 14 residues. Germline assignment: CDR1 LGHNA and CDR2 YSLEER. CDR3 nucleotide sequence: TGCGCCAGCAGCCCGGACAGGGCCACTTATGGCTACACCTTC. Translating gives CASSPDRATYGYTF.

This rearrangement joins TRBV10-2 to TRBJ2-7; D gene uncertain. CDR3 length equals 11 residues. V lost 2 bases and J lost 7, with 6 bases in between. Germline V CDR1 and CDR2: WSHSY, SAAADI. CDR3 sequence reads: CASSESVEQYF. Written as DNA, the CDR3 is TGCGCCAGCAGTGAGAGCGTAGAGCAGTACTTC.

This clonotype came up once. V is TRBV11-2 and J is TRBJ2-7; maybe TRBD1 (6 bases). There are 15 residues in the CDR3. The V gene's germline CDR1 is SGHAT and CDR2 FQNNGV. Trimming removed 1 base from V and 7 bases from J, with 17 bases in between. DNA for the CDR3: TGTGCCAGCAGCTTAGGGGGGCCGGAGTTCTGGGAGCAGTACGTC. It translates to CASSLGGPEFWEQYV.

On this clonotype: One end of the junction fails to match germline, which may point to a read error. DNA of the CDR3: TGTGCTAGTGGCACCGGGACAGAGGGCTACAACTTC. Amino acid sequence: CASGTGTEGYNF. The V and J genes are TRBV12-5 and TRBJ1-2, with 7 bases matching TRBD1. Germline CDR1 reads LGHNT; CDR2 reads FRNRAP. The CDR3 is 12 residues long.

The chain couples TRBV6-2 or TRBV6-3 to TRBJ2-3; TRBD2 matches at 9 bases. Germline lookup yields CDR1 MNHEY and CDR2 SVGEGT. Trimming took 0 bases from V and 3 from J; bases not matched to a gene: 4. The CDR3 consists of 16 residues. The DNA for the CDR3 is TGTGCCAGCAGTTACTCTTTTCTAGCGGGGACAGATACGCAGTATTTT. As protein: CASSYSFLAGTDTQYF.